The 8 T cell receptor beta chains below all came from one sample that was sequenced in a study of blood T cells in healthy people across ages. PCR was performed a second time for roughly 7 to 11 cycles using a sample-barcoded 5' primer and a J-beta primer mix. TCRdb re-called the 5' RACE reads with MiXCR, one entry per CDR3 protein. In the table there are roughly 680,000 distinct CDR3 sequences, around 21% of which are singletons. Sequences were obtained from blood. The receptors shown here come from a man between 70 and 80 years old in good health.

The V gene is TRBV6-2 or TRBV6-3, the J gene TRBJ2-3, with unresolved D. The V gene lost 6 bases and the J gene lost 0 bases, with 13 bases spanning the gap. The CDR3 length is 15 residues. Germline V gives CDR1 MNHEY, CDR2 SVGEGT. CDR3 sequence (DNA): TGTGCCAGCAGCAGTATTGAAGGGAGCACAGATACGCAGTATTTT. It codes for CASSSIEGSTDTQYF.

This clonotype was seen many times. The chain is built from TRBV20-1 and TRBJ2-7; maybe TRBD1 (6 bases). The CDR3 is 13 residues long. V was cut by 2 bases and J by 4 bases, with 12 bases left in between. The germline V gene has CDR1 DFQATT and CDR2 SNEGSKA (reference sequence). CDR3 nucleotides: TGCAGTGCTAGATCAGGGGACGGGTACGAGCAGTACTTC. Translation gives CSARSGDGYEQYF.

This clonotype was counted only a few times. The rearrangement uses TRBV20-1 and TRBJ2-2; 9 positions match TRBD1. With 0 bases clipped from V and 4 bases from J, the junction kept 6 bases outside the gene matches. Germline-derived CDR1 and CDR2 are DFQATT and SNEGSKA (reference sequence). The CDR3 contains 16 residues. CDR3 in DNA: TGCAGTGCTAGAGATCTTGACAGGGGGATCACCGGGGAGCTGTTTTTT. Encoded protein: CSARDLDRGITGELFF.

The chain is built from TRBV11-2 and TRBJ1-2, with D perhaps TRBD1 (6 bases). The CDR3 has 14 amino acids. Germline-derived CDR1 and CDR2 are SGHAT and FQNNGV. V was shortened by 2 bases and J by 6 bases, with 13 bases between the two germline ends. Written as DNA, the CDR3 is TGTGCCAGCAGCTTACTTTCCAGGGGAGATGGCTACACCTTC. Its protein product is CASSLLSRGDGYTF.

V and J are TRBV6-1 and TRBJ2-5; 8 nucleotides match TRBD1. The closer fit of TRBJ2-7 to the DNA end suggests the J call may be wrong. Germline lookup yields CDR1 MNHNS and CDR2 SASEGT. There are 15 residues in the CDR3. CDR3 in amino acids: CASSPMDRVAHEQYF. The CDR3, as DNA: TGTGCCAGCAGCCCCATGGACAGGGTGGCCCACGAGCAGTACTTC.

The chain links TRBV11-2 to TRBJ1-4, with D unresolved. The V end lost 5 bases, the J end lost 8 bases, and 15 bases lay between the germline ends. Germline V gives CDR1 SGHAT, CDR2 FQNNGV. CDR3 size: 14 residues. The chain's CDR3 is CASSAGPHKEKLFF. The DNA for the CDR3 is TGTGCCAGCAGCGCCGGGCCCCACAAGGAAAAACTGTTTTTT.

This clonotype was counted ten times or more. A read error may account for a junction end that differs from germline. The chain uses TRBV4-3 and TRBJ1-5, with 9 bases fitting TRBD1. The germline V gene encodes CDR1 LGHNA and CDR2 YSLEER. The CDR3 covers 15 residues. CDR3 DNA sequence: TGTGCCAGCAGTCAGGACAGGGGCAGCAATCAGCCCCAGCATTTT. Protein: CASSQDRGSNQPQHF.

In this sample, this clonotype turned up a few times. The gene calls are TRBV25-1 and TRBJ2-5; TRBD2 matches 8 bases. There are 14 residues in the CDR3. Per germline, CDR1 MGHDK and CDR2 SYGVNS. V shed 3 bases, J shed 4 bases, and the junction held 4 bases outside the gene matches. The CDR3 loop is CASSDSAGAETQYF. For the CDR3, the DNA is TGTGCCAGCAGTGACTCAGCGGGAGCAGAGACCCAGTACTTC.